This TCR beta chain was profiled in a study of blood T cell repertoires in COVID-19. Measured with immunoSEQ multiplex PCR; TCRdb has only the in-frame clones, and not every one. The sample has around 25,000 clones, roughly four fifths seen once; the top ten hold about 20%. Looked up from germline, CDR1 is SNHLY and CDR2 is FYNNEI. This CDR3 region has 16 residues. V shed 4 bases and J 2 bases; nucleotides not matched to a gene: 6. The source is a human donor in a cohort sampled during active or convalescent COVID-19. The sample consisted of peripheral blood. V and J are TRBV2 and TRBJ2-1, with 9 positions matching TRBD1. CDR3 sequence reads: CASSVKTGGTYNEQFF. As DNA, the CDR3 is TGTGCCAGCAGTGTTAAGACAGGGGGGACCTACAATGAGCAGTTCTTC.